The source of this TCR beta chain is a study of control samples from healthy donors and cancer patients. TCRdb's table, derived via immunoSEQ multiplex PCR, lists solely in-frame clones and lacks some. The repertoire holds tens of thousands of clones, around 87% seen once, with under 2.5% in the top ten. The CDR3 covers 17 residues. CDR1 is GTSNPN and CDR2 is SVGIG in the germline V gene (reference sequence). V was clipped by 1 base and J by 0 bases, with 16 bases between them. This sequence was found in a woman between 50 and 59 years old with head and neck cancer. The chain joins TRBV30 to TRBJ1-5, with a weak D call TRBD1 (5 bases). The sequencing sample was made of PBMCs. In nucleotides, the CDR3 is TGTGCCTGGAGTGCCGGAGTAGGGGCAATTAGCAATCAGCCCCAGCATTTT. Translating gives CAWSAGVGAISNQPQHF.